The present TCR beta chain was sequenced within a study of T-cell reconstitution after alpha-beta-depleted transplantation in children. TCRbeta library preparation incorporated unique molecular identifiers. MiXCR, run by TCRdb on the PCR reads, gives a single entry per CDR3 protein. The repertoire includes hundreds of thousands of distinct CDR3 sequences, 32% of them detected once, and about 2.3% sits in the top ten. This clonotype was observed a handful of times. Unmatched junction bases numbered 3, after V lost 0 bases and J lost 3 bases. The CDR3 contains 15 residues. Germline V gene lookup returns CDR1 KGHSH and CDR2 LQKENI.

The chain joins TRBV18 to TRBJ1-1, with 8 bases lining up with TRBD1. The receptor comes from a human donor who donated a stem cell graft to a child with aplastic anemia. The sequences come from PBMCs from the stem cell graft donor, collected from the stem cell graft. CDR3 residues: CASSPPTGGYTEAFF. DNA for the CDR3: TGTGCCAGCTCACCACCTACAGGGGGTTACACTGAAGCTTTCTTT.